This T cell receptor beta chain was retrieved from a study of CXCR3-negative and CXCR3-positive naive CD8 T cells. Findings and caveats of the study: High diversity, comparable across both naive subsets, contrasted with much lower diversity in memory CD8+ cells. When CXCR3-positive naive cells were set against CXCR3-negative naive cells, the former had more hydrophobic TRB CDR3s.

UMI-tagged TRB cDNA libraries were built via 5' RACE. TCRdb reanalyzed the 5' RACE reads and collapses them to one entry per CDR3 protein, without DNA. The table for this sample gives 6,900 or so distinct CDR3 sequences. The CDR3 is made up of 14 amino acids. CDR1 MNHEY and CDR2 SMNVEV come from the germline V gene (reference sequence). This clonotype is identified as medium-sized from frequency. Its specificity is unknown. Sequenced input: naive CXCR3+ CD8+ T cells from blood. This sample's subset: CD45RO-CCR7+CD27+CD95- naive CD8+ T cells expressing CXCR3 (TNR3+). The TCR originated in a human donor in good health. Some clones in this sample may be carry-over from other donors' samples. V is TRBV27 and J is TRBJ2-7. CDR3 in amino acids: CASRPSGRAHEQYF.